These 5 T cell receptor beta chains share one sample of origin, sequenced in a study of blood T cell repertoires in COVID-19. Generated by immunoSEQ multiplex PCR, the TCRdb table keeps only in-frame clones and is missing some. In the table there are approximately 180,000 clones, roughly 88% of which are singletons. The sequenced sample was peripheral blood. The receptors were sampled from a man in his sixties with acute or convalescent COVID-19.

This chain links TRBV6-1 with TRBJ2-2; 9 bases are a match to TRBD2. The junction had 6 bases not matched to a gene; V was cut back by 2 bases and J by 2 bases. CDR1 and CDR2 from the germline V gene are MNHNS and SASEGT. The CDR3 has 17 amino acids. CDR3 in amino acids: CASSERSGRSNTGELFF. The CDR3 coding sequence is TGTGCCAGCAGTGAACGGAGCGGGAGGTCCAACACCGGGGAGCTGTTTTTT.

The V and J genes are TRBV7-3 and TRBJ2-1; 7 positions agree with TRBD2. Germline CDR1 and CDR2: SGHTA and FQGTGA. Trimming cost V 2 bases and J 6 bases; bases outside gene matches: 10. This CDR3 contains 16 residues. CDR3 region: CASSLGVGGPVNEQFF. DNA of the CDR3: TGTGCCAGCAGCTTAGGGGTGGGAGGGCCGGTCAATGAGCAGTTCTTC.

The chain is built from TRBV19 and TRBJ2-7, with 11 nucleotides matching TRBD1. The CDR3 is 15 residues long. Per germline, CDR1 LNHDA and CDR2 SQIVND (reference sequence). V lost 5 bases to trimming and J lost 3 bases; unmatched junction nucleotides: 6. CDR3 DNA sequence: TGTGCCAGTAGTCCCGGGACAGGGGGTTTCTACGAGCAGTACTTC. Translating gives CASSPGTGGFYEQYF.

The chain employs TRBV13 and TRBJ2-7; D ambiguous. Germline V gives CDR1 PRHDT, CDR2 FYEKMQ (reference sequence). V was clipped by 4 bases and J by 3 bases, with 4 bases between them. The CDR3 runs to 11 residues. As DNA, the CDR3 is TGTGCCAGCAGCTCAAACTACGAGCAGTACTTC. Amino acid sequence: CASSSNYEQYF. The full variable domain, with the rest looked up from reference TRBV13 and TRBJ2-7, is AAGVIQSPRHLIKEKRETATLKCYPIPRHDTVYWYQQGPGQDPQFLISFYEKMQSDKGSIPDRFSAQQFSDYHSELNMSSLELGDSALYFCASSSNYEQYFGPGTRLTVT.

The gene calls are TRBV6-6 and TRBJ1-1, with 9 bases identical to TRBD1. Germline CDR1 is MNHNY and CDR2 is SVGAGI (reference sequence). CDR3 length: 15 residues. With 5 bases clipped from V and 4 bases from J, the junction kept 8 bases outside the gene matches. CDR3 coding DNA: TGTGCCAGCAGTAAACGGACAGGGGTGGGCACTGAAGCTTTCTTT. Translating it yields CASSKRTGVGTEAFF.